This TCR beta chain appears in the sequencing data of a study of T cell repertoires in cytomegalovirus infection. On the study more broadly: It was recently identified HLA-C-restricted and well-studied HLA-B-restricted CMV epitopes that the study used. Overall study findings and caveats: The study found HLA-C-restricted CMV-specific TCR beta clonotypes dominating the ex vivo response.

TCRdb recomputed calls from the reads with MiXCR, one row per CDR3 protein. The sample has hundreds of thousands of distinct CDR3 sequences, 33% seen once; the top ten hold around a sixth. This CDR3 is 13 amino acids long. V was trimmed by 11 bases and J by 3 bases, leaving 15 bases between them. This clonotype was recorded a few times. Antigen: not known. The chain joins TRBV23-1 to TRBJ2-3; the D gene is possibly TRBD2 (6 bases). TRBV23-1 is given ORF status, its function remaining uncertain. The origin of this receptor is a human donor in good health (CMV status not recorded). Some clones in this sample may be carry-over from other donors' samples. The starting material was cultured PBMCs, obtained from culture after CMV antigen stimulation. The CDR3 sequence: CALTSGRTDTQYF. In DNA, the CDR3 is TGCGCCCTCACGAGTGGGAGGACAGATACGCAGTATTTT.